A selection of T cell receptor beta chains follows, all from one sample in a study of T cells after yellow fever vaccination. TCRdb reprocessed the 5' RACE reads with MiXCR, giving one entry per CDR3 protein. This sample carries approximately 260,000 distinct CDR3 sequences, roughly 13% of them seen once, and the ten largest clones take 0.4% to 0.55%. The specimen was CD4+ T cells sorted from PBMCs, collected 45 days after the yellow fever booster vaccination. The receptors were sampled from a man younger than 45 who received the YFV17D yellow fever vaccine. Both conserved end residues are part of each CDR3. D genes are given only for firm matches. Clone size is given for some rows only: seen once, a few or many times, or a class if the clone is expanded.

j_call	d_call	v_call	clone_size	cdr3_nt	cdr3_aa
TRBJ2-7	TRBD2	TRBV11-2	few	TGTGCCAGCAGCTTAGGACTAGCGTACAGCTCCTACGAGCAGTACTTC	CASSLGLAYSSYEQYF
TRBJ2-1	TRBD2	TRBV6-2/TRBV6-3	.	TGTGCCAGCAGTTCGCTAGCGGGAGGGAGGTACAATGAGCAGTTCTTC	CASSSLAGGRYNEQFF
TRBJ2-2	.	TRBV6-5	few	TGTGCCAGCAGTTACCCGGACAGCAACACCGGGGAGCTGTTTTTT	CASSYPDSNTGELFF
TRBJ2-2	.	TRBV5-5	many	TGTGCCAGCAGCTTGGAGACCCAGGGAGTTGCCGGGGAGCTGTTTTTT	CASSLETQGVAGELFF
TRBJ1-1	.	TRBV3-1	few	TGTGCCAGCAGCTCACAGGGAACTTGGACTGAAGCTTTCTTT	CASSSQGTWTEAFF
TRBJ2-7	.	TRBV7-2	.	TGTGCCAGCAGCACTGTAGCGGATGGCGAGCAGTACTTC	CASSTVADGEQYF
TRBJ2-2	.	TRBV7-9	few	TGTGCCAGCAGCTTATATGGGACCCACACCGGGGAGCTGTTTTTT	CASSLYGTHTGELFF
TRBJ2-7	.	TRBV29-1	few	TGCAGCGTCCGCATGGACTCCTACGAGCAGTACTTC	CSVRMDSYEQYF
TRBJ2-1	TRBD2	TRBV5-6	.	TGTGCCAGCAGCTTGACTAGCGGGAGTTGGAATGAGCAGTTCTTC	CASSLTSGSWNEQFF
TRBJ2-5	.	TRBV10-1	.	TGCGCCAGCAGTGAGTTAGGTGGCCAGGGGAAGGAGACCCAGTACTTC	CASSELGGQGKETQYF
TRBJ2-1	.	TRBV6-5	few	TGTGCCAGCAGTTACTCGACCCTGAGCTCCTACAATGAGCAGTTCTTC	CASSYSTLSSYNEQFF
TRBJ2-1	.	TRBV7-6	many	TGTGCCAGCAGCTTAGCGGTACAGGGCCTATACAATGAGCAGTTCTTC	CASSLAVQGLYNEQFF
TRBJ1-1	.	TRBV7-6	many	TGTGCCAGCAGCTTAGAAGGAGCGGTGAACACTGAAGCTTTCTTT	CASSLEGAVNTEAFF
TRBJ1-1	TRBD1	TRBV7-2	.	TGTGCCAGCAGCGTCGACAGGGGGAACACTGAAGCTTTCTTT	CASSVDRGNTEAFF
TRBJ2-5	TRBD1	TRBV6-5	.	TGTGCCAGCAGTTACGTCGGGACAGGGGGCGCGGAGACCCAGTACTTC	CASSYVGTGGAETQYF
TRBJ2-6	.	TRBV18	.	TGTGCCAGCTCACCAGGTCTCCCTGGGGCCAACGTCCTGACTTTC	CASSPGLPGANVLTF
TRBJ2-1	.	TRBV3-1	.	TGTGCCAGCAGCCAACCATTACGGAACTCCTACAATGAGCAGTTCTTC	CASSQPLRNSYNEQFF
TRBJ2-2	.	TRBV11-2	.	TGTGCCAGCAGCCCCAGGTCTGGGACGCTGAACACCGGGGAGCTGTTTTTT	CASSPRSGTLNTGELFF
TRBJ2-2	TRBD1	TRBV24-1	few	TGTGCCACCAGTGAAGTCGGACAGGGGATGGCCGGGGAGCTGTTTTTT	CATSEVGQGMAGELFF
TRBJ1-1	.	TRBV20-1	few	TGCAGTGCTAGATCTGGGGGTGGGGGGACTGAAGCTTTCTTT	CSARSGGGGTEAFF
TRBJ2-5	TRBD2	TRBV12-3/TRBV12-4	few	TGTGCCAGCAGTTTTGGCGGGAGCGATGAGACCCAGTACTTC	CASSFGGSDETQYF
TRBJ2-2	TRBD2	TRBV18	.	TGTGCCAGTGGGCTAGCGGGAACCGGGGAGCTGTTTTTT	CASGLAGTGELFF
TRBJ2-3	.	TRBV29-1	.	TGCAGCGTTGCGTTAGCATCGAGCACAGATACGCAGTATTTT	CSVALASSTDTQYF
TRBJ2-2	.	TRBV7-7	few	TGTGCTAGCAGCCCAGTGGTAGACACCGGGGAGCTGTTTTTT	CASSPVVDTGELFF
TRBJ2-5	.	TRBV29-1	many	TGCAGCGTCAGGGGTTCGGAAGCTGGGGGGGAGACCCAGTACTTC	CSVRGSEAGGETQYF
TRBJ2-7	.	TRBV27	.	TGTGCCAGCAGCCCCGGGCAGGGGCGACCCTACGAGCAGTACTTC	CASSPGQGRPYEQYF
TRBJ2-7	.	TRBV10-3	few	TGTGCCATCAGTGAGTCGATTATGAGCTCCTACGAGCAGTACTTC	CAISESIMSSYEQYF
TRBJ2-1	.	TRBV27	few	TGTGCCAGCAGTTTAAAGGTGGGCTCCTACAATGAGCAGTTCTTC	CASSLKVGSYNEQFF
TRBJ1-1	TRBD1	TRBV29-1	.	TGCAGCGGTGCACAGGGGCGTACTGAAGCTTTCTTT	CSGAQGRTEAFF
TRBJ2-7	.	TRBV6-2/TRBV6-3	.	TGTGCCAGCAGTCACCTACAGGGCACCTACGAGCAGTACTTC	CASSHLQGTYEQYF
TRBJ2-7	.	TRBV7-8	.	TGTGCCAGCAGCTTAGCGCGGTCCGTGACCTCCTACGAGCAGTACTTC	CASSLARSVTSYEQYF
TRBJ1-2	.	TRBV12-3/TRBV12-4	many	TGTGCCAGCAGGCCAGGAGGGGTCTATGGCTACACCTTC	CASRPGGVYGYTF
TRBJ2-7	.	TRBV6-2/TRBV6-3	.	TGTGTCAGCAACCTCCTAGCCACCTACGAGCAGTACTTC	CVSNLLATYEQYF
TRBJ1-1	.	TRBV7-2	few	TGTGCCAGCAGCCCGCAGACAGGACCGAACACTGAAGCTTTCTTT	CASSPQTGPNTEAFF
TRBJ2-7	.	TRBV7-9	few	TGTGCCAGCAGCCCGATAAACAGGGTGGACGAGCAGTACTTC	CASSPINRVDEQYF
TRBJ2-1	.	TRBV24-1	.	TGTGCCACCAGTGATCCAAGGCAGGACAATAGTAATGAGCAGTTCTTC	CATSDPRQDNSNEQFF
TRBJ1-5	TRBD1	TRBV29-1	few	TGCAGCGCCACCACGTCAGGGGGCGCAGGCCAGCCCCAGCATTTT	CSATTSGGAGQPQHF
TRBJ2-5	TRBD2	TRBV10-3	.	TGTGCCATCAGTGAGGGGGTAGCGGGAGTCGGGGAGACCCAGTACTTC	CAISEGVAGVGETQYF
TRBJ2-7	TRBD2	TRBV18	.	TGTGCCAGCTCACCACCCGGCGGGGGCTACGAGCAGTACTTC	CASSPPGGGYEQYF
TRBJ1-2	TRBD1	TRBV6-6	.	TGTGCCAGCAGCTTAGACAGGGAGTATGGCTACACCTTC	CASSLDREYGYTF
TRBJ2-1	.	TRBV18	.	TGTGCCAGCTCACCCCCGGCCCTTTACAATGAGCAGTTCTTC	CASSPPALYNEQFF
TRBJ2-3	.	TRBV6-5	few	TGTGCCAGCAGTTACTCGATTAGGGGCCAGGTAGCAGAGGCGCAGTATTTT	CASSYSIRGQVAEAQYF
TRBJ2-7	TRBD2	TRBV20-1	.	TGCAGTGCTAGAGCCCCACTAGCGGGAGGTTCAGAGGGCGAGCAGTACTTC	CSARAPLAGGSEGEQYF
TRBJ2-3	.	TRBV4-3	many	TGCGCCAGCAGCCACCAGGGTAACGCAGATACGCAGTATTTT	CASSHQGNADTQYF
TRBJ2-1	TRBD2	TRBV6-1	many	TGTGCCAGCAGAAGACTAGCGGGGCCGGAAGGTGAGCAGTTCTTC	CASRRLAGPEGEQFF
TRBJ2-1	.	TRBV7-7	.	TGTGCTAGCAGCTTAGGGGAATGTCGGCTTTCAAGCTCCTACAATGAGCAGTTCTTC	CASSLGECRLSSSYNEQFF
TRBJ1-6	TRBD1	TRBV10-2	.	TGCGCCACCTGGCGTGGACAGGGGAATTCACCCCTCCACTTT	CATWRGQGNSPLHF
TRBJ2-7	.	TRBV6-5	.	TGTGCCAGCAGTTCAGGGGGGGCAGGGACCTACGAGCAGTACTTC	CASSSGGAGTYEQYF